The 11 T cell receptor beta chains presented below share a single source sample, sequenced in a study of blood T cell repertoires in COVID-19. The data were produced by immunoSEQ multiplex PCR, yet TCRdb's version contains in-frame clones alone and is incomplete. The sample holds about 480,000 clones, approximately 89% seen once. The sequencing input was peripheral blood. All receptors derive from a young man with COVID-19, enrolled during active disease.

This clone was found a few times. V is TRBV10-3 and J is TRBJ1-1; TRBD1 aligns across 7 bases. Germline CDR1 ENHRY, CDR2 SYGVKD. The CDR3 has 16 amino acids. V gave up 6 bases and J gave up 1 base; unmatched junction bases: 11. The CDR3 reads CAIRSGRGWENTEAFF. The CDR3 DNA sequence: TGTGCCATCAGGTCGGGCAGGGGGTGGGAGAACACTGAAGCTTTCTTT.

This rearrangement joins TRBV19 to TRBJ2-5, with D perhaps TRBD2 (5 bases). The CDR3 has 16 residues. The germline CDR1 and CDR2 sequences are LNHDA and SQIVND (reference sequence). Trimming shortened V by 4 bases and J by 1 base, and 16 bases separated the two germline ends. CDR3 sequence reads: CASSKTRGAGQETQYF. CDR3 in DNA: TGTGCCAGTAGTAAGACCCGGGGTGCGGGCCAAGAGACCCAGTACTTC.

This chain connects TRBV4-1 to TRBJ1-3; the D is unclear. This CDR3 has 14 residues. The V end lost 4 bases, the J end lost 4 bases, and 11 bases lay between the germline ends. Germline CDR1 MGHRA, CDR2 YSYEKL. The CDR3: CASSPLLTGNTIYF. The CDR3 DNA follows: TGCGCCAGCAGCCCGCTGCTAACGGGAAACACCATATATTTT.

The chain combines TRBV12-2 with TRBJ2-5; the table calls TRBD2, which could not be checked here. TRBV12-2 is assigned pseudogene status. The CDR3 loop spans 14 amino acids. The CDR3 DNA reads TGTGCAAGTCGCGTAGCGGGGGGCCAAGAGACCCAGTACTTC. Amino acid sequence: CASRVAGGQETQYF.

In its sample, this clone was seen once. V is TRBV10-1 and J is TRBJ2-7, with a possible D match to TRBD1 (5 bases). This CDR3 has 14 residues. V lost 3 bases to trimming and J lost 3 bases, with 12 bases between them. Germline loops: CDR1 WNHNN, CDR2 SYGVQD (reference sequence). Written as DNA, the CDR3 is TGCGCCAGCAGTGAAAGCACAGGTTTCTACGAGCAGTACTTC. Translated, it gives CASSESTGFYEQYF.

The chain carries TRBV19 and TRBJ1-1; the D is unclear. The CDR3 is 13 amino acids. V was shortened by 0 bases and J by 11 bases, with 13 bases between the two germline ends. Germline CDR1 reads LNHDA; CDR2 reads SQIVND (reference sequence). CDR3 bases: TGTGCCAGTAGTATAGATCCCAGGCAGAAGGCTTTCTTT. Translation: CASSIDPRQKAFF.

The V call is TRBV7-9, the J call TRBJ2-7; TRBD1 matches at 7 bases. The CDR3 spans 17 residues. V gave up 6 bases and J gave up 0 bases; unmatched junction bases: 14. The germline V gene encodes CDR1 SEHNR and CDR2 FQNEAQ (reference sequence). The CDR3 DNA follows: TGTGCCAGCAGTTTTCTCGACGGGACAGTAAGCTCCTACGAGCAGTACTTC. The encoded protein is CASSFLDGTVSSYEQYF.

The CDR3 sequence is CASSRGGVSNQPQHF. CDR3 nucleotides: TGTGCCAGCAGCAGGGGAGGGGTAAGCAATCAGCCCCAGCATTTT. The chain is built from TRBV5-6 and TRBJ1-5, with a weak D call TRBD1 (5 bases). CDR3 length: 15 amino acids. V shed 4 bases and J shed 1 base, with 12 bases lying between them. Germline CDR1 and CDR2: SGHDT and YYEEEE. Complete variable domain (other parts from reference TRBV5-6 and TRBJ1-5): DAGVTQSPTHLIKTRGQQVTLRCSPKSGHDTVSWYQQALGQGPQFIFQYYEEEERQRGNFPDRFSGHQFPNYSSELNVNALLLGDSALYLCASSRGGVSNQPQHFGDGTRLSIL.

The V and J genes are TRBV5-8 and TRBJ2-6; D possibly corresponds to TRBD2 (5 bases). The CDR3 is 17 residues long. V was shortened by 0 bases and J by 2 bases, with 12 bases between the two germline ends. Germline V gives CDR1 SGHTS, CDR2 YDEGEE. Here the CDR3 reads CASSLAVGEPGANVLTF. CDR3 sequence (DNA): TGTGCCAGCAGCTTGGCGGTCGGGGAACCTGGGGCCAACGTCCTGACTTTC.

The V gene is TRBV6-5, the J gene TRBJ1-1, with TRBD1 matching over 9 bases. After removal of 4 bases from V and 8 bases from J, the junction contained 8 bases not matched to a gene. The CDR3 is 14 amino acids. Germline values: CDR1 MNHEY, CDR2 SVGAGI. The CDR3 DNA reads TGTGCCAGCAGTTTTCGGGACAGGGCTACAGAAGCTTTCTTT. Translating gives CASSFRDRATEAFF.

V is TRBV6-4 and J is TRBJ2-2; maybe TRBD2 (6 bases). The V and J ends lost 3 bases and 4 bases respectively, with 9 bases between them. This CDR3 has 14 amino acids. Germline V gene lookup returns CDR1 MRHNA and CDR2 SNTAGT. DNA of the CDR3: TGTGCCAGCAGTGAACTAGCAGGCACCGGGGAGCTGTTTTTT. Its translation is CASSELAGTGELFF.